This T cell receptor beta chain derives from a study of human T cells and chemical hapten exposure. This CDR3 spans 16 amino acids. Trimming took 0 bases from V and 0 from J, leaving 11 bases between them. The germline V gene encodes CDR1 SGHNT and CDR2 YYREEE (reference sequence). Study-level findings and limits: Expanded TCR sets contained significantly more large CDR3 similarity clusters than controls.

In the case of this clonotype: Its matching antigen is unknown.

Time point of the sample: patch test 1, 2 weeks after DPC sensitization. Treatment denoted: therapeutic diphenylcyclopropenone sensitization with weekly scalp DPC. TCRdb itself ran the RACE reads through MiXCR, one entry per CDR3 protein. The sample lists more than 65,000 distinct CDR3 sequences; under 9% were seen once. The V gene is TRBV5-4, the J gene TRBJ2-3; TRBD1 or TRBD2 may be the D gene (6 bases each). This sequence was found in a woman in her twenties or thirties with alopecia areata. Some clones in this sample may be carry-over from other donors' samples. The source was whole blood, collected in connection with sensitization to the hapten diphenylcyclopropenone (DPC). The CDR3 region is CASSLEGGQSTDTQYF. The CDR3 DNA is TGTGCCAGCAGCTTGGAGGGGGGCCAAAGCACAGATACGCAGTATTTT.